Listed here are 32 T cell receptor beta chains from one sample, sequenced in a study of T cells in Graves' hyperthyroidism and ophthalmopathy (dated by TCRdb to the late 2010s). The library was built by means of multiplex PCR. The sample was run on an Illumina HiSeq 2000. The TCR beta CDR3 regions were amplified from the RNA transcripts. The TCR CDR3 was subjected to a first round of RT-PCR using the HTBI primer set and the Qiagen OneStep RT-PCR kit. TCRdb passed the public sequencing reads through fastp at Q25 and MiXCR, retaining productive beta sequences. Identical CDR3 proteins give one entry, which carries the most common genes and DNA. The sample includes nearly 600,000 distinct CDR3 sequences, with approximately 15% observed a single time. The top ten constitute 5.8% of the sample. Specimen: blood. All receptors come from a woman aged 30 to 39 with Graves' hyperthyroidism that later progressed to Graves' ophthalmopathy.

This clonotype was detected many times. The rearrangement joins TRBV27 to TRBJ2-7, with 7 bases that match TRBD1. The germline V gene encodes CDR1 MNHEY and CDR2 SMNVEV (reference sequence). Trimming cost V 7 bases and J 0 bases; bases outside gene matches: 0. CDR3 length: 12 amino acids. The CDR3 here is CASKGASYEQYF. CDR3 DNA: TGTGCCAGCAAGGGGGCCTCCTACGAGCAGTACTTC.

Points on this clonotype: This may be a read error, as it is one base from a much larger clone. CDR3 coding DNA: TGTGCCAGCACAGGGGGGCGTGGTCTTATCTCCTACGGGCAGTACTTC. It specifies CASTGGRGLISYGQYF. V and J are TRBV2 and TRBJ2-7; D is possibly TRBD1 (7 bases). This CDR3 is built from 16 residues. Germline values: CDR1 SNHLY, CDR2 FYNNEI.

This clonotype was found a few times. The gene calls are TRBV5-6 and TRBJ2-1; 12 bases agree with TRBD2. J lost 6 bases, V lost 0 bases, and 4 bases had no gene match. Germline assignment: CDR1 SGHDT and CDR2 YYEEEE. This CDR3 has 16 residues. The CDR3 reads CASSLDKTSGGNEQFF. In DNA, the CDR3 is TGTGCCAGCAGCTTGGATAAGACTAGCGGGGGCAATGAGCAGTTCTTC.

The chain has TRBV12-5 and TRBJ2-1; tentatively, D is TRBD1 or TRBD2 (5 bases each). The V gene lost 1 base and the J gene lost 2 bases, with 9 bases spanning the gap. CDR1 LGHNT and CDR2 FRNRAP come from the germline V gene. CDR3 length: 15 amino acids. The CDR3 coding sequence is TGTGCTAGTGGTTTGGGGGGGAACCCCTACAATGAGCAGTTCTTC. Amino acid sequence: CASGLGGNPYNEQFF. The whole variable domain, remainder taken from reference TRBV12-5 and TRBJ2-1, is DARVTQTPRHKVTEMGQEVTMRCQPILGHNTVFWYRQTMMQGLELLAYFRNRAPLDDSGMPKDRFSAEMPDATLATLKIQPSEPRDSAVYFCASGLGGNPYNEQFFGPGTRLTVL.

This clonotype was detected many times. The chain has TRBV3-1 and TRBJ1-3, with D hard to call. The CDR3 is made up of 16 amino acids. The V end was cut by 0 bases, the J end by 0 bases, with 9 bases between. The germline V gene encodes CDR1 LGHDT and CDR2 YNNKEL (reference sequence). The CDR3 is CASSQEAAVSGNTIYF. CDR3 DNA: TGTGCCAGCAGCCAAGAAGCGGCCGTCTCTGGAAACACCATATATTTT. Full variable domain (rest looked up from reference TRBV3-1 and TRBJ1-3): DTAVSQTPKYLVTQMGNDKSIKCEQNLGHDTMYWYKQDSKKFLKIMFSYNNKELIINETVPNRFSPKSPDKAHLNLHINSLELGDSAVYFCASSQEAAVSGNTIYFGEGSWLTVV.

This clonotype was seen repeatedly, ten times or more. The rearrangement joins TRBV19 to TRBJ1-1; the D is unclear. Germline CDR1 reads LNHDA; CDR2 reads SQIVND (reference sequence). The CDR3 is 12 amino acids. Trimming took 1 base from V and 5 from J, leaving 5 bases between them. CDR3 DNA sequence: TGTGCCAGTAGTATAGGGGTAACTGAAGCTTTCTTT. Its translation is CASSIGVTEAFF.

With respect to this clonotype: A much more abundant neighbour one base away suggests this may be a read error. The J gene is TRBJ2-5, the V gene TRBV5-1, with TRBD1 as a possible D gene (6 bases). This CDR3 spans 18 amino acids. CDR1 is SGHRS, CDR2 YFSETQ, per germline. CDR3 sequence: CPSSLGANAGVSQETQYF. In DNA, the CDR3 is TGCCCCAGCAGCTTGGGGGCCAACGCAGGGGTTAGCCAAGAGACCCAGTACTTC.

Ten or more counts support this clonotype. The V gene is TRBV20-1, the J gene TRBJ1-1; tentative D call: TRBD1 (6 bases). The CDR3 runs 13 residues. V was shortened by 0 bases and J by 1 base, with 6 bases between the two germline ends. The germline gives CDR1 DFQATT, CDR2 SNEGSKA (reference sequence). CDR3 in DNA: TGCAGTGCTAGAGACAGGGGGAACACTGAAGCTTTCTTT. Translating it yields CSARDRGNTEAFF.

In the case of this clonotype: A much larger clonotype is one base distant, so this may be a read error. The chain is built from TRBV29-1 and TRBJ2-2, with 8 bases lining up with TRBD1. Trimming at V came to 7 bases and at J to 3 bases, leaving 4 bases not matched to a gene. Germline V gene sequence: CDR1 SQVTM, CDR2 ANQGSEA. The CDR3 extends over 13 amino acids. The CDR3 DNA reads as TGCAGCGCTGACAGGGGACACACCGGGGAGCTGTTTTTT. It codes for CSADRGHTGELFF.

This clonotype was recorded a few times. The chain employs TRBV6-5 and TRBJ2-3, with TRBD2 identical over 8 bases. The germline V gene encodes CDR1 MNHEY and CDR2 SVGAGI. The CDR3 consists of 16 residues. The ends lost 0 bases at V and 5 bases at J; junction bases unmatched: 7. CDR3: CASSYSRTSFVDTQYF. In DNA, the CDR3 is TGTGCCAGCAGTTACTCGAGGACTAGCTTCGTAGATACGCAGTATTTT.

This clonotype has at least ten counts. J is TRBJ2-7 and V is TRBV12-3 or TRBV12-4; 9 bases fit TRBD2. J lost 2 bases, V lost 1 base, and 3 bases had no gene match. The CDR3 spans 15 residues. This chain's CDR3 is CASSLDSGRTYEQYF. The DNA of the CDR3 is TGTGCCAGCAGTTTAGACAGCGGGAGGACCTACGAGCAGTACTTC.

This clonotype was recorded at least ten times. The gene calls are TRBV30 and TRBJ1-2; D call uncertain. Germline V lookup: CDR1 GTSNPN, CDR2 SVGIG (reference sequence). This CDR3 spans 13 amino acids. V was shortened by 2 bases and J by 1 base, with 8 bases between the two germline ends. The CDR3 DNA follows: TGTGCCTGGAGTAAAGGTTTTAACTATGGCTACACCTTC. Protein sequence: CAWSKGFNYGYTF.

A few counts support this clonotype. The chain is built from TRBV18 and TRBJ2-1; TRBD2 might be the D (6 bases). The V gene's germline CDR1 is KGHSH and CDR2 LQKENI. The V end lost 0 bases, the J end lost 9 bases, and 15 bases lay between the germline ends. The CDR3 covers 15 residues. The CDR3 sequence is CASSPPGDFKSEQFF. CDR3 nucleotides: TGTGCCAGCTCACCACCGGGGGACTTTAAGAGTGAGCAGTTCTTC.

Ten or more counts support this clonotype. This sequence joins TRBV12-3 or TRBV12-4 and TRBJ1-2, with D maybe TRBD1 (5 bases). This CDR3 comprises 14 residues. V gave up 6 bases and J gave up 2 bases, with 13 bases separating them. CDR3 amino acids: CASRDSDGNYGYTF. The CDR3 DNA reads TGTGCCAGCAGAGACAGCGACGGGAACTATGGCTACACCTTC.

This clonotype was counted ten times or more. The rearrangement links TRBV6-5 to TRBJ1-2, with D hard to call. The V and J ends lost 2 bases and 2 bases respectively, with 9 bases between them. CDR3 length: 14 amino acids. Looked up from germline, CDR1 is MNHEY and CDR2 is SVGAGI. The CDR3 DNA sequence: TGTGCCAGCAGTTACCGGGGTACAAACTATGGCTACACCTTC. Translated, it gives CASSYRGTNYGYTF.

The CDR3 reads CASSSWAGTDSNQPQHF. The CDR3 region has the DNA TGTGCCAGTAGTAGTTGGGCCGGGACAGATAGCAATCAGCCCCAGCATTTT. This chain joins TRBV19 and TRBJ1-5; 7 bases are a match to TRBD1. The CDR3 has 17 residues. Per germline, CDR1 LNHDA and CDR2 SQIVND (reference sequence). Trimming removed 4 bases from V and 0 bases from J; junction bases left unmatched: 9.

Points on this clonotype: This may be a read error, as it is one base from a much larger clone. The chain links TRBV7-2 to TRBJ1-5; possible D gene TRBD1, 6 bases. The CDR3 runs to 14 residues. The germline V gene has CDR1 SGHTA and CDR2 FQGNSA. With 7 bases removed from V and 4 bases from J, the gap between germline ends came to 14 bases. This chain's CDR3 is CASNFRQDNQPQHF. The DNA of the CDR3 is TGTGCCAGCAACTTCCGACAGGATAATCAGCCCCAGCATTTT.

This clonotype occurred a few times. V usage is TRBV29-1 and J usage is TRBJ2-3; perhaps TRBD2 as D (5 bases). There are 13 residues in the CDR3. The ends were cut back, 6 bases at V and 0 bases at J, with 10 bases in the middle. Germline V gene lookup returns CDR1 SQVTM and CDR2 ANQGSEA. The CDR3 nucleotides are TGCAGCGTCACGGGATCCAGCACAGATACGCAGTATTTT. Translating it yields CSVTGSSTDTQYF.

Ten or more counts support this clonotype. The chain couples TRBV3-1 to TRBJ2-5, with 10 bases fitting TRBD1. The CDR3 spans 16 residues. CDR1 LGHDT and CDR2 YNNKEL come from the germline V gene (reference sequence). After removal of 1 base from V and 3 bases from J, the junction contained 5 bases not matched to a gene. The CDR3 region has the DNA TGTGCCAGCAGCCAAGTAGGGACAGGGGAGGAAGAGACCCAGTACTTC. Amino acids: CASSQVGTGEEETQYF.

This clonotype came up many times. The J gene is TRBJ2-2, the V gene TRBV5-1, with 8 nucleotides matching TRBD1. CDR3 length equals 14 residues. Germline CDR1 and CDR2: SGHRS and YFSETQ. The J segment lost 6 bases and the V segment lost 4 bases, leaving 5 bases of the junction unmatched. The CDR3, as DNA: TGCGCCAGCAGCCCGACAGGGGAGGCCGGGGAGCTGTTTTTT. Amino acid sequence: CASSPTGEAGELFF. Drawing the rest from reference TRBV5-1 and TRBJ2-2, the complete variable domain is KAGVTQTPRYLIKTRGQQVTLSCSPISGHRSVSWYQQTPGQGLQFLFEYFSETQRNKGNFPGRFSGRQFSNSRSEMNVSTLELGDSALYLCASSPTGEAGELFFGEGSRLTVL.

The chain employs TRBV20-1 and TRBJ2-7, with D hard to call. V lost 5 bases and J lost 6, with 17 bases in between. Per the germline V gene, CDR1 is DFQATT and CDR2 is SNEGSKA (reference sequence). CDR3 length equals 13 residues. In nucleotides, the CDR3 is TGCAGTGCTCCGGGCCTCCGAGGCAGCGAGCAGTACTTC. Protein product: CSAPGLRGSEQYF.

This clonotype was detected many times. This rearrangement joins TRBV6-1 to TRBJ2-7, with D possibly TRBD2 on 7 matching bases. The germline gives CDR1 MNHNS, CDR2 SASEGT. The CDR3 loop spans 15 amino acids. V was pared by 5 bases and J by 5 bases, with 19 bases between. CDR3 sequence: CASSYTSGGRNEQYF. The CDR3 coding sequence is TGTGCCAGCAGTTACACATCGGGGGGCCGGAACGAGCAGTACTTC.

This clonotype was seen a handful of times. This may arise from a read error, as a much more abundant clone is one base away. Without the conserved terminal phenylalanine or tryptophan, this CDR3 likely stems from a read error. CDR3 loop: CSVPLGTSNQPQHS. Here the CDR3 DNA reads TGCAGTGTCCCTCTGGGTACTAGCAATCAGCCCCAGCATTCT. The V gene is TRBV20-1, the J gene TRBJ1-5; D unclear. In germline, CDR1 is DFQATT, CDR2 SNEGSKA (reference sequence). Trimming stripped 7 bases from V and 0 bases from J, with 13 bases between. This CDR3 has 14 residues.

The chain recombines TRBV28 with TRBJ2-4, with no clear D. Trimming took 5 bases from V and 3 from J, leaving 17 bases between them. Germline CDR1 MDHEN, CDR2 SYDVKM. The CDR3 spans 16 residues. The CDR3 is CASSPHQIVSKNIQYF. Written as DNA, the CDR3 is TGTGCCAGCAGTCCCCACCAGATCGTGAGCAAAAACATTCAGTACTTC.

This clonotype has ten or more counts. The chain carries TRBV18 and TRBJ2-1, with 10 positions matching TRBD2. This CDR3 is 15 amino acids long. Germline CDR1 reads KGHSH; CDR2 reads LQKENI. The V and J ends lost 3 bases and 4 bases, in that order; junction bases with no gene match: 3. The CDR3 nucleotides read TGTGCCAGCTCACCGGGACTAGCGATGTACAATGAGCAGTTCTTC. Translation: CASSPGLAMYNEQFF. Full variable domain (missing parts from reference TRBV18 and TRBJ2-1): NAGVMQNPRHLVRRRGQEARLRCSPMKGHSHVYWYRQLPEEGLKFMVYLQKENIIDESGMPKERFSAEFPKEGPSILRIQQVVRGDSAAYFCASSPGLAMYNEQFFGPGTRLTVL.

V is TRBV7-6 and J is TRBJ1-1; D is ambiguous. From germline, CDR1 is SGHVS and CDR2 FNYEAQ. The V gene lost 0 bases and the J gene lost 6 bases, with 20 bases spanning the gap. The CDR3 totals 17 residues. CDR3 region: CASSLAAWEAISPEAFF. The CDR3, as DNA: TGTGCCAGCAGCTTAGCCGCTTGGGAGGCGATCAGCCCTGAAGCTTTCTTT.

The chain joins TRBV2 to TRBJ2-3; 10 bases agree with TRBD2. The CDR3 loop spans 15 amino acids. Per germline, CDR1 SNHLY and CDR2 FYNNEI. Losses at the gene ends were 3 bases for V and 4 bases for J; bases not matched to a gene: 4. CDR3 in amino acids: CASSDSSGSADTQYF. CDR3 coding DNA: TGTGCCAGCAGTGACTCTAGCGGGAGTGCAGATACGCAGTATTTT.

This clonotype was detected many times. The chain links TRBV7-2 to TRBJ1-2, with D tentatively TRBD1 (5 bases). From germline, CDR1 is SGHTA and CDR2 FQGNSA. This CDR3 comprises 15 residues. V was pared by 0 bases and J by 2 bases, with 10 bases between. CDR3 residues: CASSLAPDRNYGYTF. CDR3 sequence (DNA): TGTGCCAGCAGCTTAGCTCCCGACAGAAACTATGGCTACACCTTC.

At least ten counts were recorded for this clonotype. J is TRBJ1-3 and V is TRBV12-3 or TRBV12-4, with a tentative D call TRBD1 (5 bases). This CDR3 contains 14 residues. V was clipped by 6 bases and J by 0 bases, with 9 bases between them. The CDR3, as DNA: TGTGCCAGCAGGACAGTCAACTCTGGAAACACCATATATTTT. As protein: CASRTVNSGNTIYF.

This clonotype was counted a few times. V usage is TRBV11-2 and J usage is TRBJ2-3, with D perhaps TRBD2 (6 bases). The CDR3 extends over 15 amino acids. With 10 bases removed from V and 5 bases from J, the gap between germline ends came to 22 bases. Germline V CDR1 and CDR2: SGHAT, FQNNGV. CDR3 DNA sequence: TGTGCCACCCTCGGAGGGGAAGCGGGCGAAGATACGCAGTATTTT. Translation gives CATLGGEAGEDTQYF. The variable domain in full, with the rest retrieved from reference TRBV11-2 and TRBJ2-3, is EAGVAQSPRYKIIEKRQSVAFWCNPISGHATLYWYQQILGQGPKLLIQFQNNGVVDDSQLPKDRFSAERLKGVDSTLKIQPAKLEDSAVYLCATLGGEAGEDTQYFGPGTRLTVL.

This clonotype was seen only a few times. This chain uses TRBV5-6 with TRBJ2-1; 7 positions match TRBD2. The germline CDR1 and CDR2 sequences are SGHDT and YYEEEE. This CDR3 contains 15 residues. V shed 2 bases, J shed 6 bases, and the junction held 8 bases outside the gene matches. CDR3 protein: CASSFRASGGNEQFF. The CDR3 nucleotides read TGTGCCAGCAGCTTCCGGGCTAGCGGAGGCAATGAGCAGTTCTTC.

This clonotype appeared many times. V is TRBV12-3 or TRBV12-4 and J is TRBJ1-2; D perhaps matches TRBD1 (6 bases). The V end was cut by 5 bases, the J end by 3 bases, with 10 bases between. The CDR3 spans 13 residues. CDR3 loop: CASSQDSYYGYTF. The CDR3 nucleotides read TGTGCCAGCAGTCAGGACAGCTACTATGGCTACACCTTC.